The 21 T cell receptor beta chains below all came from one sample that was sequenced in a study of regulatory T cells in long-lasting Graves disease. Building of the TCR beta libraries involved iRepertoire HTBI primers and Arm-PCR of CDR3 regions. MiXCR was run by TCRdb on the multiplex PCR reads, yielding one entry per CDR3 protein. The repertoire holds under 450,000 distinct CDR3 sequences, with 16% as singletons. Time point in this sample: newly diagnosed GD, antithyroid drugs for less than 3 months. RNA extracted from PBMCs served as the sequencing template. The same sample was also studied in work on T cells in Graves' hyperthyroidism and ophthalmopathy.

The sample here was peripheral blood mononuclear cells (PBMCs), taken at new diagnosis, from a patient treated with antithyroid drugs. These receptors all come from a woman between 18 and 29 years old with Graves disease.

As regards this clonotype: A read error is likely here: a far larger clone is one base away. The genes are TRBV11-2 and TRBJ2-7; the match to TRBD2 covers 9 bases. This CDR3 comprises 16 residues. The V gene's germline CDR1 is SGHAT and CDR2 FQNNGV. The V segment lost 4 bases and the J segment 7 bases; nucleotides outside the gene matches: 14. CDR3 residues: CASSSQSGGTHNEQYF. The CDR3 coding sequence is TGTGCCAGCAGCTCACAGAGCGGGGGGACCCACAATGAGCAGTACTTC.

This clonotype has at least ten counts. The chain links TRBV29-1 to TRBJ1-5; the match to TRBD1 covers 11 bases. The CDR3 contains 15 residues. With V trimmed by 4 bases and J by 1 base, 3 bases remained unmatched. Germline values: CDR1 SQVTM, CDR2 ANQGSEA. The CDR3 here is CSVGDRGRSNQPQHF. As DNA, the CDR3 is TGCAGCGTTGGGGACAGGGGGAGAAGCAATCAGCCCCAGCATTTT.

This clonotype was recorded at least ten times. The rearrangement joins TRBV7-8 to TRBJ1-2, with a tentative D call TRBD1 (5 bases). V shed 4 bases and J shed 4 bases, with 16 bases lying between them. The CDR3 has 15 residues. Germline CDR1 is SGHVS and CDR2 is FQNEAQ. The CDR3 DNA is TGTGCCAGCAGCTCTGAACCGGGACTAGGCTATGGCTACACCTTC. Translation: CASSSEPGLGYGYTF.

The genes are TRBV14 and TRBJ2-3; 7 nucleotides align to TRBD2. The germline V gene has CDR1 SGHDN and CDR2 FVKESK. After removal of 3 bases from V and 6 bases from J, the junction contained 15 bases not matched to a gene. This CDR3 has 17 amino acids. This CDR3 reads CASSHNPVAGRGDTQYF. The CDR3 nucleotides are TGTGCCAGCAGCCATAACCCCGTAGCGGGTCGGGGGGATACGCAGTATTTT.

This clonotype was recorded many times. The chain uses TRBV29-1 and TRBJ1-1, with a possible D match to TRBD1 (6 bases). The germline gives CDR1 SQVTM, CDR2 ANQGSEA. Trimming took 4 bases from V and 5 from J, leaving 8 bases between them. This CDR3 region has 11 residues. DNA for the CDR3: TGCAGCGTTGCGCAGGGGACTGAAGCTTTCTTT. It encodes CSVAQGTEAFF.

This clonotype showed up just a few times. The rearrangement uses TRBV6-2 or TRBV6-3 and TRBJ1-3; D not certain. The germline V gene has CDR1 MNHEY and CDR2 SVGEGT. This CDR3 contains 12 residues. V dropped 6 bases and J dropped 0 bases, with 3 bases sitting between them. CDR3 coding DNA: TGTGCCAGCAGGGTCTCTGGAAACACCATATATTTT. Translation: CASRVSGNTIYF.

This clonotype has a handful of counts. The V call is TRBV4-2, the J call TRBJ2-3; 8 nucleotides line up with TRBD2. From germline, CDR1 is LGHNA and CDR2 YNFKEQ. The CDR3 runs 17 residues. The trim removed 4 bases at V and 0 bases at J, leaving 9 bases unmatched. This chain's CDR3 is CASSPGRRGASTDTQYF. Here the CDR3 DNA reads TGTGCCAGCAGCCCTGGGCGGCGGGGGGCCAGCACAGATACGCAGTATTTT.

The chain carries TRBV19 and TRBJ2-1; no clear D. There are 12 residues in the CDR3. The germline CDR1 and CDR2 sequences are LNHDA and SQIVND (reference sequence). Trimming stripped 5 bases from V and 9 bases from J, with 11 bases between. CDR3 sequence: CASSPLLGEQFF. In DNA form, the CDR3 reads TGTGCCAGTAGTCCCCTGCTGGGTGAGCAGTTCTTC. Using reference TRBV19 and TRBJ2-1 for the parts outside the CDR3, the full variable domain is DGGITQSPKYLFRKEGQNVTLSCEQNLNHDAMYWYRQDPGQGLRLIYYSQIVNDFQKGDIAEGYSVSREKKESFPLTVTSAQKNPTAFYLCASSPLLGEQFFGPGTRLTVL.

The CDR3 DNA sequence: TGCAGTGCAGCGACCCCGGGACAGGGGTACGAGCAGTACTTC. Translated: CSAATPGQGYEQYF. The V gene is TRBV20-1, the J gene TRBJ2-7; TRBD1 agrees at 10 bases. The CDR3 length is 14 residues. The V gene end was trimmed by 6 bases and the J gene end by 4 bases; junction bases not matched to a gene: 9. Germline CDR1 and CDR2: DFQATT and SNEGSKA (reference sequence).

The sample holds many counts of this clonotype. CDR3 coding DNA: TGTGCCACCAGCAGTCAAAGAACGGGGGCGTACACTGAAGCTTTCTTT. This sequence encodes CATSSQRTGAYTEAFF. The chain uses TRBV15 and TRBJ1-1, with D possibly being TRBD1 (6 bases). The CDR3 length is 16 residues. V shed 3 bases and J shed 3 bases, with 17 bases lying between them. Germline CDR1 is LNHNV and CDR2 is YYDKDF (reference sequence).

This clonotype was picked up many times. The J gene is TRBJ1-5, the V gene TRBV9; D might be TRBD1 (5 bases). Per germline, CDR1 SGDLS and CDR2 YYNGEE. CDR3 length equals 17 residues. V was clipped by 5 bases and J by 0 bases, with 18 bases between them. CDR3 nucleotide sequence: TGTGCCAGCAGATCGGGCAGGGCTGTAACTAGCAATCAGCCCCAGCATTTT. Residues: CASRSGRAVTSNQPQHF.

Comments on this clonotype: A junction boundary mismatches the germline segment, possibly from a read error. This chain links TRBV5-4 with TRBJ2-5; perhaps TRBD1 as D (6 bases). The CDR3 runs to 15 residues. Germline CDR1 SGHNT, CDR2 YYREEE (reference sequence). DNA for the CDR3: TGTGCCAGCAGCTCCGGACAGAGCGGCCAAGAGACCCGGTACTTC. It is translated as CASSSGQSGQETRYF. Full variable domain (outside the CDR3, taken from reference TRBV5-4 and TRBJ2-5): ETGVTQSPTHLIKTRGQQVTLRCSSQSGHNTVSWYQQALGQGPQFIFQYYREEENGRGNFPPRFSGLQFPNYSSELNVNALELDDSALYLCASSSGQSGQETRYFGPGTRLLVL.

This clonotype has just a few counts. The J gene is TRBJ1-4, the V gene TRBV7-9; D may be TRBD1 (5 bases). V lost 1 base, J lost 4 bases, and 7 bases lay in between. The CDR3 is made up of 14 amino acids. Germline V lookup: CDR1 SEHNR, CDR2 FQNEAQ (reference sequence). The CDR3 sequence is CASSLGGDNEKLFF. Here the CDR3 DNA reads TGTGCCAGCAGCTTAGGAGGGGATAATGAAAAACTGTTTTTT. The whole variable domain, remainder taken from reference TRBV7-9 and TRBJ1-4, is DTGVSQNPRHKITKRGQNVTFRCDPISEHNRLYWYRQTLGQGPEFLTYFQNEAQLEKSRLLSDRFSAERPKGSFSTLEIQRTEQGDSAMYLCASSLGGDNEKLFFGSGTQLSVL.

This clonotype was recorded many times. This chain connects TRBV11-2 to TRBJ2-7; 9 bases line up with TRBD1. Trimming took 2 bases from V and 6 from J; bases not matched to a gene: 8. This CDR3 is built from 15 residues. Germline loops: CDR1 SGHAT, CDR2 FQNNGV. The CDR3 region is CASSLPQTGGVEQYF. The CDR3 region has the DNA TGTGCCAGCAGCTTACCCCAGACAGGGGGGGTCGAGCAGTACTTC.

This clonotype was recorded many times. This chain connects TRBV7-3 to TRBJ1-1; D is unclear. Deletions cut 5 bases from V and 4 bases from J, with 14 bases between. Germline V CDR1 and CDR2: SGHTA, FQGTGA. The CDR3 loop spans 14 amino acids. The CDR3 bases are TGTGCCAGCAGCCCCGGGATCCGAGGCACTGAAGCTTTCTTT. Amino acid sequence: CASSPGIRGTEAFF.

The CDR3 DNA reads as TGTGCCAGCAGTAGGAGGTGGTGCACAGATACGCAGTATTTT. Translated, it gives CASSRRWCTDTQYF. The V gene is TRBV6-9, the J gene TRBJ2-3, with D perhaps matching TRBD2 (5 bases). The V end lost 5 bases, the J end lost 1 base, and 10 bases lay between the germline ends. This CDR3 region has 14 residues. Per the germline V gene, CDR1 is MNHGY and CDR2 is SVAAGI.

The rearrangement uses TRBV10-3 and TRBJ1-1; the match to TRBD1 covers 7 bases. Per the germline V gene, CDR1 is ENHRY and CDR2 is SYGVKD. With 6 bases clipped from V and 1 base from J, the junction kept 5 bases outside the gene matches. The CDR3 consists of 14 residues. In nucleotides, the CDR3 is TGTGCCATCAGGGCGACAGGGCAGAACACTGAAGCTTTCTTT. It codes for CAIRATGQNTEAFF.

The table lists this clonotype with many counts. The chain couples TRBV4-2 to TRBJ2-1; the match to TRBD2 covers 9 bases. The J segment lost 5 bases and the V segment lost 1 base, leaving 6 bases of the junction unmatched. The germline CDR1 and CDR2 sequences are LGHNA and YNFKEQ. CDR3 length: 16 residues. The CDR3 DNA follows: TGTGCCAGCAGCCAAGGGCCTAGCGGGAACGACAATGAGCAGTTCTTC. Its translation is CASSQGPSGNDNEQFF.

This clonotype appeared many times. The gene calls are TRBV6-2 or TRBV6-3 and TRBJ2-3; 8 nucleotides align to TRBD1. The CDR3 runs 15 residues. Trimming took 6 bases from V and 3 from J; bases not matched to a gene: 8. Germline V gene data show CDR1 as MNHEY and CDR2 as SVGEGT. Here the CDR3 reads CASSSTGQGTDTQYF. Written as DNA, the CDR3 is TGTGCCAGCAGCTCAACCGGACAGGGAACAGATACGCAGTATTTT.

This clonotype was detected ten times or more. The gene calls are TRBV24-1 and TRBJ2-1, with TRBD1 matching over 9 bases. Losses at the gene ends were 9 bases for V and 8 bases for J; bases not matched to a gene: 1. CDR1 is KGHDR and CDR2 is SFDVKD in the germline V gene. CDR3 length: 11 residues. The chain's CDR3 is CATGDRDEQFF. CDR3 nucleotide sequence: TGTGCCACCGGGGACAGGGATGAGCAGTTCTTC.

This clonotype was seen ten or more times. V is TRBV29-1 and J is TRBJ2-7; 8 bases line up with TRBD2. In germline, CDR1 is SQVTM, CDR2 ANQGSEA. Trimming took 5 bases from V and 7 from J; bases not matched to a gene: 7. The CDR3 covers 12 residues. CDR3 sequence reads: CSVTQGLGEQYF. CDR3 bases: TGCAGCGTTACTCAGGGACTAGGTGAGCAGTACTTC.